This T cell receptor (beta chain) was recorded in a study of blood T cells in healthy people across ages. The study's findings and limits: PBMCs went unsorted, and a conclusive naive versus antigen-experienced comparison was therefore prevented.

This clonotype has only a few counts. The target antigen is unknown. Combining a sample-barcoded 5' primer with a J-beta primer mix, a second PCR ran for roughly 7 to 12 cycles. In TCRdb, the 5' RACE reads were re-called with MiXCR into one record per CDR3 protein. The sample shows about 670,000 distinct CDR3 sequences, around 43% of them seen only once. The TCR comes from a man older than 75 in good health. The sequencing sample was made of blood.

CDR3 in DNA: TGCGCCAGTGGACAGGGAGAGTGCACGCAGTATTTT. It is translated as CASGQGECTQYF. The chain recombines TRBV5-1 with TRBJ2-3; 8 bases fit TRBD1. The CDR3 contains 12 residues. CDR1 and CDR2 from the germline V gene are SGHRS and YFSETQ. V lost 8 bases and J lost 9; bases outside the gene matches: 8.